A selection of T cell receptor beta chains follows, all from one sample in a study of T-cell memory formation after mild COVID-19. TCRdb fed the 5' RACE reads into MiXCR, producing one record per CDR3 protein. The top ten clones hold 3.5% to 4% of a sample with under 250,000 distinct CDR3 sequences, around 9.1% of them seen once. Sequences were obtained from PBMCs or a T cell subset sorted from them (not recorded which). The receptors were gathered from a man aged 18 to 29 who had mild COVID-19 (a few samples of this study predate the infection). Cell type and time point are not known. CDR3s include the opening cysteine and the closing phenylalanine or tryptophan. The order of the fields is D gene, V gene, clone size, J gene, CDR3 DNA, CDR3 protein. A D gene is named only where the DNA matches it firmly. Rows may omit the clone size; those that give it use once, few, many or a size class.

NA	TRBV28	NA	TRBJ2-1	TGTGCCAGCAGTTTGCCTTCGCGGGATGAGCAGTTCTTC	CASSLPSRDEQFF
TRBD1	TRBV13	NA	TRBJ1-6	TGTGCCAGCAGCTGGGGACAGGGAGCTTCACCCCTCCACTTT	CASSWGQGASPLHF
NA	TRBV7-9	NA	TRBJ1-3	TGTGCCAGCAGCTTAACGACTGGAAACACCATATATTTT	CASSLTTGNTIYF
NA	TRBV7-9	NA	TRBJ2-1	TGTGCCAGCAGCTACCACGTGGCGGCCCTAGAGCAGTTCTTC	CASSYHVAALEQFF
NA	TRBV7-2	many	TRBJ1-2	TGTGCCAGCAGCCGGGAGTACAACTATGGCTACACCTTC	CASSREYNYGYTF
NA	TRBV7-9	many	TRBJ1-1	TGTGCCAGCAGCTTTGATATGAACACTGAAGCTTTCTTT	CASSFDMNTEAFF
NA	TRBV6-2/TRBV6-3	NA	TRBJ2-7	TGTGCCAGCCTCGATCCAGGGTCTGTATCCTACGAGCAGTACTTC	CASLDPGSVSYEQYF
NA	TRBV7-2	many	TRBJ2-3	TGTGCCAGCAGCTTAGCACGGGCTATGCGAGATACGCAGTATTTT	CASSLARAMRDTQYF
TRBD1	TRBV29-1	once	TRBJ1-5	TGCAGCGTGCAAGTGACAGGGTTAGGGAATCAGCCCCAGCATTTT	CSVQVTGLGNQPQHF
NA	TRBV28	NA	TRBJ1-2	TGTGCCAGCAGTTGGGTTTCCGGGGGCGGCTACACCTTC	CASSWVSGGGYTF